Included here is one TCR beta chain sequence, with context. CDR3 regions of TCR beta were amplified from RNA transcripts. Amplification began with first-round RT-PCR using HTBI primers, then second-round multiplex PCR was performed. Each CDR3 protein is one row after TCRdb ran MiXCR on the multiplex PCR reads. This sample carries 300,000 to 400,000 distinct CDR3 sequences, about a sixth of them seen once, and the ten largest clones take 2.4%. The V segment lost 0 bases and the J segment 1 base; nucleotides outside the gene matches: 6. Per the germline V gene, CDR1 is LGHNA and CDR2 is YSLEER. The CDR3 is 17 amino acids. Other autoimmune diseases, uncontrolled infections, pregnancy or lactation led to the exclusion of patients. This sample is part of a study of Graves' ophthalmopathy and Graves' hyperthyroidism.

The J gene is TRBJ2-7, the V gene TRBV4-3; TRBD1 aligns across 10 bases. The TCR originated in an adult woman with stable Graves' hyperthyroidism. The specimen sequenced was peripheral blood. The CDR3 DNA is TGCGCCAGCAGCCAAGACGCCTTGGGACAGGGGTCCTACGAGCAGTACTTC. Protein sequence: CASSQDALGQGSYEQYF.